What follows is one T cell receptor beta chain and its context. Germline V gene sequence: CDR1 LNHDA, CDR2 SQIVND (reference sequence). This CDR3 spans 16 amino acids. Trimming cost V 6 bases and J 1 base; bases outside gene matches: 6. The data were taken from a study of control samples from healthy donors and cancer patients. TCRdb's table, derived via immunoSEQ multiplex PCR, lists solely in-frame clones and lacks some. The sample shows about 160,000 clones, approximately 94% of them seen only once. V gene TRBV19 combines with J gene TRBJ2-2; 9 bases match TRBD2. The TCR sequence derives from a woman aged 40 to 50 in good health. Sequenced material: blood. Here the CDR3 reads CASRRGGLLNTGELFF. Here the CDR3 DNA reads TGTGCCAGTAGGCGGGGGGGGCTCCTGAACACCGGGGAGCTGTTTTTT.